This entry concerns a single TCR beta chain. The antigen is unknown. MiXCR, applied by TCRdb to the reads, yields one record per CDR3 protein. The top ten clones hold about an eighth of a sample with 250,000 to 400,000 distinct CDR3 sequences, about 25% of them seen once. The germline V gene has CDR1 SNHLY and CDR2 FYNNEI. Between the trimmed V and J ends, which lost 6 bases and 12 bases, there was a span of 17 bases. This CDR3 contains 12 residues. The source of the sample is a study of T cell repertoires in cytomegalovirus infection. Across the study: Both CMV infection and a matching HLA type were indicated by public TCR beta signatures.

Study-level results: Dominant in the ex vivo response were TCR beta clonotypes restricted by HLA-C and specific for CMV.

The receptor was isolated from a human donor in good health (CMV status not recorded). Some clones in this sample may be carry-over from other donors' samples. The rearrangement joins TRBV2 to TRBJ1-1, with D uncertain. The sequences come from cultured PBMCs, collected from culture after CMV antigen stimulation. The CDR3: CASRPMGWRTFF. For the CDR3, the DNA is TGTGCCAGCAGACCTATGGGGTGGAGAACTTTCTTT.